The rows below give T cell receptor beta chains drawn from one sample of a study of blood T cell repertoires in COVID-19. Assay used: immunoSEQ multiplex PCR; TCRdb lists only in-frame clones, some missing. Of over 350,000 clones in the sample, approximately 90% were seen once. Sequenced material: PBMCs or T cells enriched from blood (not recorded which). These receptors were taken from a woman in her thirties or forties who had been exposed to COVID-19. Each CDR3 is given with its conserved first and last residue. The order of the fields is V gene, J gene, D gene, CDR3 length, clone size, CDR3 protein, CDR3 DNA. The D gene is left open where the match is weak. Expanded clones are given a class, and other clones once, few, many or no size at all.

v_call: TRBV12-3/TRBV12-4
j_call: TRBJ1-2
d_call: .
cdr3_length: 13
clone_size: .
cdr3_aa: CASRLVGGAGYTF
cdr3_nt: TGTGCCAGCAGATTAGTAGGGGGGGCTGGCTACACCTTC

v_call: TRBV2
j_call: TRBJ2-7
d_call: .
cdr3_length: 11
clone_size: .
cdr3_aa: CASSVLYERDF
cdr3_nt: TGTGCCAGCAGTGTTCTCTACGAGAGAGACTTC

v_call: TRBV30
j_call: TRBJ1-6
d_call: TRBD1
cdr3_length: 14
clone_size: once
cdr3_aa: CAWRTGGGNSPLHF
cdr3_nt: TGTGCCTGGAGGACAGGGGGGGGAAATTCACCCCTCCACTTT

v_call: TRBV27
j_call: TRBJ2-1
d_call: .
cdr3_length: 14
clone_size: .
cdr3_aa: CASSLRRRSNEQFF
cdr3_nt: TGTGCCAGCAGTTTAAGGCGGCGTTCCAATGAGCAGTTCTTC

v_call: TRBV27
j_call: TRBJ1-1
d_call: TRBD1
cdr3_length: 12
clone_size: few
cdr3_aa: CASSTWDSEAFF
cdr3_nt: TGTGCCAGCAGTACATGGGACAGTGAAGCTTTCTTT

v_call: TRBV7-2
j_call: TRBJ1-1
d_call: .
cdr3_length: 14
clone_size: .
cdr3_aa: CASSPQPDSAEAFF
cdr3_nt: TGTGCCAGCAGCCCCCAGCCTGACAGCGCTGAAGCTTTCTTT

v_call: TRBV5-6
j_call: TRBJ1-1
d_call: .
cdr3_length: 14
clone_size: .
cdr3_aa: CASSFRPGGTEAFF
cdr3_nt: TGTGCCAGCAGCTTTCGGCCCGGGGGCACTGAAGCTTTCTTT

v_call: TRBV29-1
j_call: TRBJ2-2
d_call: TRBD2
cdr3_length: 13
clone_size: .
cdr3_aa: CSGGLAGTGELFF
cdr3_nt: TGCAGCGGGGGACTAGCGGGTACCGGGGAGCTGTTTTTT

v_call: TRBV7-9
j_call: TRBJ1-2
d_call: TRBD1
cdr3_length: 15
clone_size: .
cdr3_aa: CASSSPGTGTYGYTF
cdr3_nt: TGTGCCAGCAGCTCTCCCGGGACAGGGACCTATGGCTACACCTTC

v_call: TRBV11-2
j_call: TRBJ2-5
d_call: TRBD1
cdr3_length: 15
clone_size: .
cdr3_aa: CASSFNRGIGETQYF
cdr3_nt: TGTGCCAGCAGCTTTAACAGGGGAATAGGAGAGACCCAGTACTTC

v_call: TRBV7-2
j_call: TRBJ1-1
d_call: .
cdr3_length: 14
clone_size: once
cdr3_aa: CASSLVQGTKEAFF
cdr3_nt: TGTGCCAGCAGCTTAGTACAGGGCACTAAAGAAGCTTTCTTT

v_call: TRBV19
j_call: TRBJ2-1
d_call: TRBD1
cdr3_length: 17
clone_size: .
cdr3_aa: CASSMGVGQGLGNEQFF
cdr3_nt: TGTGCCAGTAGTATGGGGGTCGGACAGGGGTTAGGCAATGAGCAGTTCTTC

v_call: TRBV6-1
j_call: TRBJ2-7
d_call: TRBD1
cdr3_length: 13
clone_size: .
cdr3_aa: CASRGAGGREQYF
cdr3_nt: TGTGCCAGCAGAGGCGCAGGGGGCCGCGAGCAGTACTTC

v_call: TRBV29-1
j_call: TRBJ2-1
d_call: .
cdr3_length: 11
clone_size: .
cdr3_aa: CSVDRYNEQFF
cdr3_nt: TGCAGCGTTGACAGGTACAATGAGCAGTTCTTC

v_call: TRBV29-1
j_call: TRBJ1-2
d_call: TRBD1
cdr3_length: 13
clone_size: once
cdr3_aa: CSVTTGTNYGYTF
cdr3_nt: TGCAGCGTTACGACAGGGACGAACTATGGCTACACCTTC

v_call: TRBV6-5
j_call: TRBJ2-1
d_call: .
cdr3_length: 15
clone_size: .
cdr3_aa: CASSYSTGRVDEQFF
cdr3_nt: TGTGCCAGCAGTTACTCGACGGGCAGGGTCGATGAGCAGTTCTTC

v_call: TRBV27
j_call: TRBJ2-1
d_call: TRBD2
cdr3_length: 15
clone_size: .
cdr3_aa: CASSFSGGLYNEQFF
cdr3_nt: TGTGCCAGCAGTTTCAGCGGGGGGCTCTACAATGAGCAGTTCTTC

v_call: TRBV5-4
j_call: TRBJ1-2
d_call: .
cdr3_length: 15
clone_size: .
cdr3_aa: CASSLDRKNNYGYTF
cdr3_nt: TGTGCCAGCAGCTTGGACAGAAAGAATAACTATGGCTACACCTTC

v_call: TRBV6-5
j_call: TRBJ1-2
d_call: TRBD1
cdr3_length: 15
clone_size: .
cdr3_aa: CASSPPGQGRNGYTF
cdr3_nt: TGTGCCAGCAGTCCACCGGGACAGGGGCGTAATGGCTACACCTTC

v_call: TRBV6-5
j_call: TRBJ1-3
d_call: TRBD1
cdr3_length: 15
clone_size: .
cdr3_aa: CASRSGGTGGNTIYF
cdr3_nt: TGTGCCAGCAGATCAGGGGGTACGGGTGGAAACACCATATATTTT